This TCR beta chain stems from a study of blood T cells in healthy people across ages. A second PCR of about 6 to 12 cycles used a sample-barcoded 5' primer and a J-beta primer mix. No fewer than 2.5 million CDR3-containing paired-end reads came from each sample. TCRdb analysed the 5' RACE reads with MiXCR anew, one entry per CDR3 protein. The data show 1.5 million to 2 million distinct CDR3 sequences, about 35% seen once. The CDR3 contains 15 residues. The V and J ends lost 5 bases and 7 bases, in that order; junction bases with no gene match: 11. This TCR came from a woman aged 25 to 39 in good health. Sequenced input: blood. The chain links TRBV12-3 or TRBV12-4 to TRBJ2-1, with 7 bases aligning to TRBD2. CDR3 DNA sequence: TGTGCCAGCAGTCCACGGACTAGTGCGGGGAATGAGCAGTTCTTC. It encodes CASSPRTSAGNEQFF.